The subject of this entry is one T cell receptor beta chain. The sample belongs to a study of blood T cell repertoires in COVID-19. Study information: Acute and convalescent COVID-19 specimens originated in the United States, Italy and Spain. T cells, B-cell-depleted T cells, or PBMCs provided the cDNA or gDNA that served as material.

Per the original data handling: Amplifying reference gene primers gave estimates of nucleated cell counts. The data were produced by immunoSEQ multiplex PCR, yet TCRdb's version contains in-frame clones alone and is incomplete. The V and J calls and clone size were taken over from that table, and D and trimming were inferred from the DNA. The sample has some 69,000 clones; roughly 80% are singletons. The germline V gene encodes CDR1 DFQATT and CDR2 SNEGSKA (reference sequence). The CDR3 contains 15 residues. V shed 3 bases and J shed 6 bases, with 21 bases lying between them. The TCR originated in a man aged 55 to 69 with acute or convalescent COVID-19. The chain is built from TRBV20-1 and TRBJ2-7; D possibly corresponds to TRBD1 (6 bases). Source material: peripheral blood. The CDR3 is CSASRGNTQDPEQYF. CDR3 coding DNA: TGCAGTGCTAGTAGGGGGAATACACAGGACCCCGAGCAGTACTTC.